This T cell receptor beta chain is from a study of shared clonotypes between healthy human individuals. Assay: immunoSEQ multiplex PCR; the TCRdb copy retains only in-frame clones and omits some. The repertoire includes hundreds of thousands of clones, roughly 73% of them detected once, and more than 1.5% sits in the top ten. CDR1 and CDR2 (germline): SEHNR, FQNEAQ (reference sequence). The CDR3 length is 14 residues. V lost 1 base, J lost 2 bases, and 7 bases lay in between. Ten or more counts support this clone. Its antigen is undetermined. General study results and limits: Between a handful of donors, naive CD4 clonotypes were shared at a level of around 5.2%.

J is TRBJ2-3 and V is TRBV7-9, with D hard to call. The sample consisted of memory CD4+ T cells sorted from blood. Regarding subset: CD45RA-negative fraction. This receptor was taken from a woman aged 25 to 39 in good health. The CDR3 protein is CASSLGSPTDTQYF. The CDR3 bases are TGTGCCAGCAGCTTAGGTAGTCCCACAGATACGCAGTATTTT.